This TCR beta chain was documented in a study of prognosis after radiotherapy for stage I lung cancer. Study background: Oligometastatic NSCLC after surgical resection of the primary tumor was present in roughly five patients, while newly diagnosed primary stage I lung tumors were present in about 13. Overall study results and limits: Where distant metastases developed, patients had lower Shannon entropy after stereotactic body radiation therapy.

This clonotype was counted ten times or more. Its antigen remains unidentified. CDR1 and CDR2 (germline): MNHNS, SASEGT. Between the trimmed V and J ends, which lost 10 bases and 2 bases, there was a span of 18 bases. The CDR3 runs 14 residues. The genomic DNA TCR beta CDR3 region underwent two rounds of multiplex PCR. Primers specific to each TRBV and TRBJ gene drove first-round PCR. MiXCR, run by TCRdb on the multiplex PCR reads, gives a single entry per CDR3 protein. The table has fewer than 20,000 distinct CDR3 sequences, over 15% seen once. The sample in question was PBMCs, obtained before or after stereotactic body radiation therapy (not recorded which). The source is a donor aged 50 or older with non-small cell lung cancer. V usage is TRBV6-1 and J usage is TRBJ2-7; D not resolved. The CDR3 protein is CATTDYVGTYEQYF. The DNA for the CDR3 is TGTGCCACCACTGATTATGTGGGGACCTACGAGCAGTACTTC.